This T cell receptor beta chain was obtained from a study of blood T cell repertoires in COVID-19. Cohorts were determined from participant-reported clinical history. Original handling: Reference gene primer amplification gave estimated nucleated cell counts. TCRdb's copy holds only in-frame clones and misses some; the assay was immunoSEQ multiplex PCR. That table supplies the V and J calls and clone size; D and trimming were determined from the DNA. This table has fewer than 300,000 clones, 80% to 95% appearing once. This CDR3 contains 13 residues. Per the germline V gene, CDR1 is SNHLY and CDR2 is FYNNEI. Losses at the gene ends were 9 bases for V and 0 bases for J; bases not matched to a gene: 2.

The J gene is TRBJ1-3, the V gene TRBV2, with 7 nucleotides matching TRBD1. The TCR sequence derives from a woman aged 30 to 39 who had recovered from COVID-19. Input material: PBMCs or T cells enriched from blood (not recorded which). CDR3 amino acids: CASRQGSGNTIYF. The CDR3 nucleotides are TGTGCCAGTCGACAGGGCTCTGGAAACACCATATATTTT.